The 23 T cell receptor beta chains in this list originate from one sample, sequenced in a study of T cell responses to AZD1222 COVID-19 vaccine. Some clones are missing from TCRdb's copy, which holds only in-frame ones; the method was immunoSEQ multiplex PCR. The table has under 200,000 clones, 80% to 95% seen once. This specimen was peripheral blood, taken on day 0 of AZD1222 vaccination. The receptors derive from an adult in good health.

The chain is built from TRBV4-2 and TRBJ2-6, with TRBD1 identical over 7 bases. CDR1 and CDR2 (germline): LGHNA, YNFKEQ. The CDR3 is made up of 19 amino acids. J gave up 5 bases and V 2 bases, and 15 bases lay outside the gene matches. The CDR3 sequence: CASSQSRGTAASRANVLTF. Here the CDR3 DNA reads TGTGCCAGCAGCCAATCCAGAGGGACAGCCGCGAGTAGGGCCAACGTCCTGACTTTC.

The chain combines TRBV30 with TRBJ2-1; D not resolved. Per the germline V gene, CDR1 is GTSNPN and CDR2 is SVGIG (reference sequence). The germline V and J ends were trimmed by 3 bases and 0 bases, with 12 bases remaining between them. The CDR3 loop spans 15 amino acids. CDR3 DNA sequence: TGTGCCTGGAGGACACATAGCAGCTCCTACAATGAGCAGTTCTTC. It translates to CAWRTHSSSYNEQFF.

The V gene is TRBV24-1, the J gene TRBJ2-7, with a tentative D call TRBD2 (6 bases). Germline V CDR1 and CDR2: KGHDR, SFDVKD. The CDR3 spans 16 residues. V was shortened by 3 bases and J by 2 bases, with 16 bases between the two germline ends. The DNA for the CDR3 is TGTGCCACCAGTGATAGGTTAGCGGCGATCGCCTACGAGCAGTACTTC. Translation gives CATSDRLAAIAYEQYF.

CDR3 region: CASSFRYRGISGANVLTF. The CDR3 region has the DNA TGTGCCAGCAGCTTTCGTTACAGGGGGATCTCTGGGGCCAACGTCCTGACTTTC. The chain uses TRBV5-5 and TRBJ2-6, with 8 bases matching TRBD1. CDR1 and CDR2 (germline): SGHKS, YYEKEE (reference sequence). CDR3 length: 18 residues. The ends lost 2 bases at V and 0 bases at J; junction bases unmatched: 7.

This rearrangement joins TRBV10-3 to TRBJ1-1; 7 bases are a match to TRBD1. Unmatched junction bases numbered 4, after V lost 2 bases and J lost 4 bases. The CDR3 is made up of 14 amino acids. Germline V gives CDR1 ENHRY, CDR2 SYGVKD. Here the CDR3 reads CAISEGQVGTEAFF. The CDR3 nucleotides read TGTGCCATCAGTGAGGGACAGGTAGGCACTGAAGCTTTCTTT.

The chain couples TRBV5-1 to TRBJ2-3; D call uncertain. The CDR3 totals 13 residues. The V and J ends lost 0 bases and 0 bases respectively, with 2 bases between them. Germline CDR1 and CDR2: SGHRS and YFSETQ. CDR3 sequence: CASSLDSTDTQYF. For the CDR3, the DNA is TGCGCCAGCAGCTTGGACAGCACAGATACGCAGTATTTT.

The rearrangement uses TRBV18 and TRBJ1-3; D possibly corresponds to TRBD1 (5 bases). Germline loops: CDR1 KGHSH, CDR2 LQKENI. CDR3 length: 14 amino acids. With 6 bases removed from V and 1 base from J, the gap between germline ends came to 10 bases. The CDR3 region is CASSEGPSGNTIYF. DNA for the CDR3: TGTGCCAGCTCCGAGGGACCGTCTGGAAACACCATATATTTT.

The chain has TRBV3-1 (or the pseudogene TRBV3-2) and TRBJ2-7; D is perhaps TRBD1 (6 bases). The CDR3 runs to 14 residues. V lost 6 bases and J 1 base, leaving 13 bases between the germline ends. The germline V gene encodes CDR1 LGHDT and CDR2 YNNKEL (reference sequence). The CDR3 reads CASSGQGRSYEQYF. CDR3 bases: TGTGCCAGCAGTGGGCAGGGGCGTTCCTACGAGCAGTACTTC.

This chain connects TRBV19 to TRBJ2-7; 8 positions agree with TRBD1. The germline V gene encodes CDR1 LNHDA and CDR2 SQIVND (reference sequence). The V gene end was trimmed by 4 bases and the J gene end by 5 bases; junction bases not matched to a gene: 10. This CDR3 has 15 residues. This CDR3 is CASSRMGQVPDEQYF. The CDR3 bases are TGTGCCAGTAGTAGAATGGGACAGGTTCCCGACGAGCAGTACTTC.

This chain uses TRBV13 with TRBJ1-1; D gene uncertain. The CDR3 is 14 amino acids. In germline, CDR1 is PRHDT, CDR2 FYEKMQ (reference sequence). The V gene lost 0 bases and the J gene lost 0 bases, with 5 bases spanning the gap. CDR3 bases: TGTGCCAGCAGCTTAGGCATACTGAACACTGAAGCTTTCTTT. Protein: CASSLGILNTEAFF.

The chain couples TRBV7-2 to TRBJ2-2; D is ambiguous. CDR1 and CDR2 (germline): SGHTA, FQGNSA. Trimming took off 6 bases at V and 6 bases at J, with 8 bases between the two ends. The CDR3 is made up of 12 amino acids. Here the CDR3 reads CASSHQAGELFF. The CDR3 bases are TGTGCCAGCAGTCATCAGGCCGGGGAGCTGTTTTTT.

The genes are TRBV12-3 or TRBV12-4 and TRBJ2-4; D tentatively fits TRBD1 or TRBD2 (5 bases each). The V end lost 6 bases, the J end lost 10 bases, and 16 bases lay between the germline ends. The CDR3 loop spans 13 amino acids. DNA of the CDR3: TGTGCCAGCAGCCCAGGGACCCTGAGTATTCAGTACTTC. Translated, it gives CASSPGTLSIQYF.

The V and J genes are TRBV5-1 and TRBJ2-5; D is unresolved. Looked up from germline, CDR1 is SGHRS and CDR2 is YFSETQ. This CDR3 comprises 12 residues. V was trimmed by 7 bases and J by 1 base, leaving 8 bases between them. The CDR3, as DNA: TGCGCCAGCGGGAACGTCCAAGAGACCCAGTACTTC. Encoded protein: CASGNVQETQYF.

This sequence joins TRBV11-2 and TRBJ2-5, with 11 positions matching TRBD1. Germline lookup yields CDR1 SGHAT and CDR2 FQNNGV. CDR3 length: 14 amino acids. The V and J ends lost 11 bases and 4 bases, in that order; junction bases with no gene match: 9. The CDR3 protein is CACRTGTGGETQYF. The DNA of the CDR3 is TGTGCCTGTCGCACCGGGACAGGGGGAGAGACCCAGTACTTC.

The chain joins TRBV5-1 to TRBJ2-3; the match to TRBD2 covers 7 bases. This CDR3 comprises 16 residues. The germline V gene has CDR1 SGHRS and CDR2 YFSETQ. With V trimmed by 5 bases and J by 2 bases, 11 bases remained unmatched. The DNA for the CDR3 is TGCGCCAGCAGAAAATCAAGGCTAGCGGACACAGATACGCAGTATTTT. This codes for CASRKSRLADTDTQYF.

The V gene is TRBV6-5, the J gene TRBJ1-5; D remains ambiguous. This CDR3 spans 13 amino acids. Trimming removed 5 bases at V and 1 base at J, with 6 bases between. The germline CDR1 and CDR2 sequences are MNHEY and SVGAGI. CDR3 region: CASSRQSNQPQHF. Written as DNA, the CDR3 is TGTGCCAGCAGTCGCCAGAGCAATCAGCCCCAGCATTTT.

V usage is TRBV24-1 and J usage is TRBJ2-1; D is unclear. The germline V gene has CDR1 KGHDR and CDR2 SFDVKD. The CDR3 has 15 residues. V was shortened by 4 bases and J by 8 bases, with 17 bases between the two germline ends. The CDR3 nucleotides read TGTGCCACCAGTGAGCGACATGCCAGGCCCGATGAGCAGTTCTTC. Amino acids: CATSERHARPDEQFF.

A single count supports this clone. The genes are TRBV7-3 and TRBJ2-1; weak D call: TRBD2 (6 bases). Germline assignment: CDR1 SGHTA and CDR2 FQGTGA. This CDR3 comprises 13 residues. V was trimmed by 4 bases and J by 12 bases, leaving 16 bases between them. The CDR3 DNA reads as TGTGCCAGCAGCTCCCAACGGGAGATGGGGCAGTTCTTC. This encodes CASSSQREMGQFF. The variable domain in full, with the rest retrieved from reference TRBV7-3 and TRBJ2-1, is GAGVSQTPSNKVTEKGKYVELRCDPISGHTALYWYRQSLGQGPEFLIYFQGTGAADDSGLPNDRFFAVRPEGSVSTLKIQRTERGDSAVYLCASSSQREMGQFFGPGTRLTVL.

The V gene is TRBV7-2, the J gene TRBJ2-4; D may be TRBD2 (5 bases). Trimming took off 3 bases at V and 0 bases at J, with 9 bases between the two ends. Germline V gene lookup returns CDR1 SGHTA and CDR2 FQGNSA. This CDR3 contains 15 residues. The CDR3 region has the DNA TGTGCCAGCAGCTTCCGTCGGGGAGCCAAAAACATTCAGTACTTC. Translation gives CASSFRRGAKNIQYF.

The CDR3 DNA follows: TGTGCCAGCAGCCAGTCAGGGGTCGGAACTGAAGCTTTCTTT. It encodes CASSQSGVGTEAFF. The rearrangement links TRBV7-6 to TRBJ1-1, with a possible D match to TRBD1 (6 bases). The CDR3 is 14 amino acids. Per the germline V gene, CDR1 is SGHVS and CDR2 is FNYEAQ. V lost 5 bases to trimming and J lost 5 bases, with 15 bases between them.

The genes are TRBV25-1 and TRBJ2-1, with D unresolved. The germline gives CDR1 MGHDK, CDR2 SYGVNS. The CDR3 is 11 amino acids. With 4 bases removed from V and 8 bases from J, the gap between germline ends came to 6 bases. As DNA, the CDR3 is TGTGCCAGCAGTGGTGGGTATGAGCAGTTCTTC. It codes for CASSGGYEQFF.

The chain recombines TRBV19 with TRBJ2-1, with 8 bases aligning to TRBD1. V lost 7 bases and J lost 4; bases outside the gene matches: 6. This CDR3 spans 14 amino acids. The germline V gene encodes CDR1 LNHDA and CDR2 SQIVND (reference sequence). This chain's CDR3 is CASIPGQAYNEQFF. CDR3 bases: TGTGCCAGTATCCCGGGACAGGCTTACAATGAGCAGTTCTTC.

This chain uses TRBV5-6 with TRBJ1-5; TRBD1 agrees at 7 bases. The germline V gene encodes CDR1 SGHDT and CDR2 YYEEEE. The CDR3 is made up of 15 amino acids. Trimming took 2 bases from V and 2 from J; bases not matched to a gene: 4. The CDR3 DNA reads TGTGCCAGCAGCTTCCGCACAGGGGGCAATCAGCCCCAGCATTTT. This translates into CASSFRTGGNQPQHF. The whole variable domain, filled in from reference TRBV5-6 and TRBJ1-5, reads DAGVTQSPTHLIKTRGQQVTLRCSPKSGHDTVSWYQQALGQGPQFIFQYYEEEERQRGNFPDRFSGHQFPNYSSELNVNALLLGDSALYLCASSFRTGGNQPQHFGDGTRLSIL.